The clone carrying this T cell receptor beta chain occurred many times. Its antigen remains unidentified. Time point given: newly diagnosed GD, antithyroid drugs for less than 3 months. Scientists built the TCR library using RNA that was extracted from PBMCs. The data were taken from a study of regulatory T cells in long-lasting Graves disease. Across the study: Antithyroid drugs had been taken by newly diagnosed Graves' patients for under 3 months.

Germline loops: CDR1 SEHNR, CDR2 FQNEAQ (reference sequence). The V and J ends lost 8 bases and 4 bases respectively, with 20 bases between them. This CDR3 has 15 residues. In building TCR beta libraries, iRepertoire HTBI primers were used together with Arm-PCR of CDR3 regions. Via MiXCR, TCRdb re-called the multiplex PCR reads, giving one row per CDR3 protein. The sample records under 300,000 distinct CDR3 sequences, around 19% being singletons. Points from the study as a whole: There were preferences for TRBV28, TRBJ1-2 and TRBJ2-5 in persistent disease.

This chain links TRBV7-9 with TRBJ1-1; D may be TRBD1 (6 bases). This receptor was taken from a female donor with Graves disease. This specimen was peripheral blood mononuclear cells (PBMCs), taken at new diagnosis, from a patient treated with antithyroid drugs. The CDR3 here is CASARAGEVGTEAFF. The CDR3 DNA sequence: TGTGCCAGCGCTCGGGCAGGGGAGGTGGGCACTGAAGCTTTCTTT.